These 28 T cell receptor beta chains originate from one sample sequenced in a study (dated by TCRdb to about 2016). Preparation of the library involved RT-PCR. TCRdb records Illumina MiSeq as the sequencer. Using fastp trimming at Q25 and MiXCR clonotype assembly, TCRdb reanalyzed the public sequencing data and kept in-frame beta chains. Each CDR3 protein appears once, grouped with its most common genes and DNA. This sample gives about 680,000 distinct CDR3 sequences in total; 14% of them show up just once. Of the sample, around 3.3% is held by the ten largest clones. The sample consisted of memory CD4+ T cells from blood. These TCRs come from a female donor in good health, serving as a healthy control.

This clonotype was found a few times. The chain joins TRBV3-1 to TRBJ1-2, with D unclear. Between the trimmed V and J ends, which lost 0 bases and 4 bases, there was a span of 18 bases. Germline V lookup: CDR1 LGHDT, CDR2 YNNKEL (reference sequence). This CDR3 spans 17 amino acids. DNA for the CDR3: TGTGCCAGCAGCCAAGAGGCTCCATCCCCGAGGAGCTATGGCTACACCTTC. Translating it yields CASSQEAPSPRSYGYTF.

The sample holds a few counts of this clonotype. CDR3 protein: CASSTTSGGWDTQYF. DNA for the CDR3: TGTGCCAGCAGTACGACTAGCGGGGGTTGGGATACGCAGTATTTT. The chain recombines TRBV28 with TRBJ2-3; TRBD2 agrees at 12 bases. With 5 bases clipped from V and 6 bases from J, the junction kept 6 bases outside the gene matches. The CDR3 extends over 15 amino acids. Germline-derived CDR1 and CDR2 are MDHEN and SYDVKM.

The sample holds many counts of this clonotype. The junction departs from the called germline gene at one end, perhaps through a read error. This chain links TRBV12-3 or TRBV12-4 with TRBJ2-3; perhaps TRBD2 as D (6 bases). The CDR3 totals 15 residues. CDR3 DNA sequence: TGTGCCAGCAGCTTAGTAGCTAGCGGCACAGATACGCAGTATTTT. It is translated as CASSLVASGTDTQYF.

This sequence joins TRBV4-3 and TRBJ1-2, with TRBD1 matching 10 bases. V trimming: 3 bases; J trimming: 8 bases; junction bases outside the gene matches: 21. CDR3 length: 19 amino acids. Germline lookup yields CDR1 LGHNA and CDR2 YSLEER. The CDR3, as DNA: TGCGCCAGCAGCCATCGCGCCTCCGGGACAGGGGCCCTTCTGGGAGGCTACACCTTC. It translates to CASSHRASGTGALLGGYTF.

This clonotype was detected only a few times. The genes are TRBV18 and TRBJ2-1; possible D gene TRBD2, 5 bases. Per germline, CDR1 KGHSH and CDR2 LQKENI. This CDR3 spans 13 amino acids. The ends were cut back, 2 bases at V and 7 bases at J, with 9 bases in the middle. The CDR3 loop reads CASSPLEANEQFF. The CDR3 nucleotides are TGTGCCAGCTCACCATTGGAGGCAAATGAGCAGTTCTTC.

This clonotype was picked up one time. The V gene is TRBV4-2, the J gene TRBJ2-1; TRBD2 matches 7 bases. J was trimmed by 4 bases and V by 3 bases; bases with no gene match: 9. CDR1 and CDR2 (germline): LGHNA, YNFKEQ. The CDR3 runs to 16 residues. CDR3 DNA sequence: TGTGCCAGCAGCCAGGTCCCCGGGACTACTTACAATGAGCAGTTCTTC. Protein sequence: CASSQVPGTTYNEQFF.

This chain links TRBV28 with TRBJ2-7, with 9 bases aligning to TRBD2. The V segment lost 4 bases and the J segment 2 bases; nucleotides outside the gene matches: 6. The CDR3 is 15 residues long. The germline V gene encodes CDR1 MDHEN and CDR2 SYDVKM. Written as DNA, the CDR3 is TGTGCCAGCAGTTCACCAGCTAGCGGGACCTACGAGCAGTACTTC. Its protein product is CASSSPASGTYEQYF.

In this sample, this clonotype turned up many times. The V gene is TRBV4-2, the J gene TRBJ2-3; D might be TRBD1 (5 bases). The length of the CDR3 is 12 residues. Germline assignment: CDR1 LGHNA and CDR2 YNFKEQ. V lost 5 bases to trimming and J lost 4 bases, with 7 bases between them. The CDR3 DNA follows: TGTGCCAGCAGCTCACAGGCAGATACGCAGTATTTT. Protein sequence: CASSSQADTQYF.

This clonotype was recorded at least ten times. The gene calls are TRBV4-3 and TRBJ2-7, with a weak D call TRBD1 (5 bases). Looked up from germline, CDR1 is LGHNA and CDR2 is YSLEER. The CDR3 has 16 residues. The germline V and J ends were trimmed by 0 bases and 6 bases, with 18 bases remaining between them. CDR3 nucleotide sequence: TGCGCCAGCAGCCAAGATATTCGACAGACCTACAGCGAGCAGTACTTC. It yields the protein CASSQDIRQTYSEQYF.

This chain uses TRBV10-3 with TRBJ2-3, with a weak D call TRBD1 (6 bases). The germline V and J ends were trimmed by 10 bases and 4 bases, with 18 bases remaining between them. Germline V gene data show CDR1 as ENHRY and CDR2 as SYGVKD. This CDR3 region has 14 residues. CDR3 protein: CASQTGPSADTQYF. DNA of the CDR3: TGTGCCAGCCAGACAGGTCCCTCCGCAGATACGCAGTATTTT.

This clonotype was seen at least ten times. The chain carries TRBV20-1 and TRBJ2-4; D unresolved. Germline V lookup: CDR1 DFQATT, CDR2 SNEGSKA (reference sequence). The CDR3 extends over 13 amino acids. Trimming pared 2 bases from V and 0 bases from J, leaving 5 bases between. DNA for the CDR3: TGCAGTGCTAGAACAGTAGCCAAAAACATTCAGTACTTC. This sequence encodes CSARTVAKNIQYF.

In its sample, this clonotype was seen many times. V usage is TRBV7-2 and J usage is TRBJ2-3; D possibly corresponds to TRBD2 (5 bases). The CDR3 covers 14 residues. Trimming removed 7 bases at V and 2 bases at J, with 13 bases between. Looked up from germline, CDR1 is SGHTA and CDR2 is FQGNSA. In nucleotides, the CDR3 is TGTGCCAGCAACCCAACCGGGAACACAGATACGCAGTATTTT. Encoded protein: CASNPTGNTDTQYF.

The chain joins TRBV27 to TRBJ1-1; D gene uncertain. Germline CDR1 MNHEY, CDR2 SMNVEV (reference sequence). Trimming shortened V by 7 bases and J by 1 base, and 7 bases separated the two germline ends. The CDR3 has 12 residues. The CDR3 DNA sequence: TGTGCCAGCATCGGCTGGAACACTGAAGCTTTCTTT. It codes for CASIGWNTEAFF.

This clonotype was seen only a few times. V usage is TRBV6-1 and J usage is TRBJ1-6; D call uncertain. This CDR3 is 15 amino acids long. Germline assignment: CDR1 MNHNS and CDR2 SASEGT. V was trimmed by 4 bases and J by 6 bases, leaving 13 bases between them. The CDR3 sequence: CASSGAYGINSPLHF. The CDR3 DNA follows: TGTGCCAGCAGTGGGGCCTACGGGATTAATTCACCCCTCCACTTT.

In its sample, this clonotype was seen a few times. This chain uses TRBV5-6 with TRBJ2-3; D remains unclear. Gene TRBJ1-5 matches the end of the DNA better, so the J call may be wrong. The germline gives CDR1 SGHDT, CDR2 YYEEEE. This CDR3 region has 15 residues. CDR3 DNA sequence: TGTGCCAGCAGCTCCCTAAGATTAGCAGCCGATACGCAGCATTTT. Translating it yields CASSSLRLAADTQHF.

CDR3 nucleotides: TGCAGTGCTCCCCTAGCGGGAGGGTTAGATACGCAGTATTTT. It specifies CSAPLAGGLDTQYF. The chain is built from TRBV20-1 and TRBJ2-3; 12 nucleotides line up with TRBD2. In germline, CDR1 is DFQATT, CDR2 SNEGSKA (reference sequence). The CDR3 consists of 14 residues. Unmatched junction bases numbered 5, after V lost 5 bases and J lost 5 bases.

This clonotype was seen ten or more times. The rearrangement links TRBV6-4 to TRBJ2-1; weak D call: TRBD1 (6 bases). This CDR3 comprises 15 residues. Looked up from germline, CDR1 is MRHNA and CDR2 is SNTAGT. The V gene lost 4 bases and the J gene lost 0 bases, with 10 bases spanning the gap. The CDR3 is CASSAKGGSYNEQFF. In nucleotides, the CDR3 is TGTGCCAGCAGTGCAAAAGGGGGCTCCTACAATGAGCAGTTCTTC.

This clonotype was counted many times. The chain joins TRBV28 to TRBJ2-3; perhaps TRBD1 as D (5 bases). Trimming cost V 3 bases and J 1 base, with 11 bases left between them. CDR1 MDHEN and CDR2 SYDVKM come from the germline V gene. The length of the CDR3 is 15 residues. The CDR3 sequence is CASSFVGVGTDTQYF. Written as DNA, the CDR3 is TGTGCCAGCAGTTTCGTAGGGGTAGGCACAGATACGCAGTATTTT.

V is TRBV6-2 or TRBV6-3 and J is TRBJ1-3, with D possibly being TRBD1 (5 bases). The V and J ends lost 6 bases and 3 bases respectively, with 9 bases between them. CDR3 size: 13 residues. CDR1 MNHEY and CDR2 SVGEGT come from the germline V gene. CDR3 in amino acids: CASSRDFGNTIYF. The CDR3 nucleotides are TGTGCCAGCAGCAGGGACTTTGGAAACACCATATATTTT.

In regard to this clonotype: A clone one base away is much larger, so this may be a read error. This rearrangement joins TRBV10-3 to TRBJ1-1, with 7 bases aligning to TRBD1. This CDR3 has 13 residues. J gave up 9 bases and V 8 bases, and 12 bases lay outside the gene matches. Per germline, CDR1 ENHRY and CDR2 SYGVKD. The CDR3 sequence is CAIGGQSGTKAFF. The CDR3 nucleotides are TGTGCCATCGGGGGACAGTCGGGGACTAAAGCTTTCTTT.

J is TRBJ1-6 and V is TRBV7-9; 11 nucleotides align to TRBD1. V dropped 4 bases and J dropped 10; count of bases not matched to a gene: 12. The CDR3 is 17 amino acids. Germline CDR1 reads SEHNR; CDR2 reads FQNEAQ (reference sequence). CDR3 residues: CASSSDRGRRVVSPLHF. In nucleotides, the CDR3 is TGTGCCAGCAGCTCGGACAGGGGGCGGCGGGTAGTCTCACCCCTCCACTTT.

This clonotype was counted ten times or more. CDR3 DNA sequence: TGCAGCGTTGAAGAGGGCGGGAAGACCCAGTACTTC. Translation gives CSVEEGGKTQYF. The genes are TRBV29-1 and TRBJ2-5, with a weak D call TRBD2 (6 bases). Trimming pared 0 bases from V and 6 bases from J, leaving 8 bases between. CDR1 and CDR2 from the germline V gene are SQVTM and ANQGSEA. This CDR3 contains 12 residues.

The gene calls are TRBV12-3 or TRBV12-4 and TRBJ1-2, with a tentative D call TRBD1 (5 bases). This CDR3 region has 14 residues. The V and J ends lost 6 bases and 1 base respectively, with 12 bases between them. In DNA, the CDR3 is TGTGCCAGCAGCCCGGGGCCCAATAACTATGGCTACACCTTC. Translating it yields CASSPGPNNYGYTF.

This clonotype showed up just a few times. The CDR3: CASSSWVGSGSSHEQYF. The CDR3, as DNA: TGTGCCAGCAGCTCCTGGGTCGGCAGCGGGAGTTCCCACGAGCAGTACTTC. The genes are TRBV7-9 and TRBJ2-7, with TRBD2 matching 8 bases. The CDR3 length is 17 residues. CDR1 is SEHNR, CDR2 FQNEAQ, per germline (reference sequence). The trim removed 4 bases at V and 5 bases at J, leaving 16 bases unmatched.

The chain uses TRBV30 and TRBJ2-7, with D perhaps given as TRBD1 or TRBD2 (6 bases each). This CDR3 region has 12 residues. Per germline, CDR1 GTSNPN and CDR2 SVGIG (reference sequence). V was cut by 4 bases and J by 10 bases, with 17 bases left in between. CDR3 DNA: TGTGCCTGGAACGGTATGGGGGGACATCAGTACTTC. This encodes CAWNGMGGHQYF.

Only a few counts were recorded for this clonotype. The chain links TRBV3-1 to TRBJ2-7; D might be TRBD1 or TRBD2, each matching 7 bases. CDR3 size: 14 residues. Looked up from germline, CDR1 is LGHDT and CDR2 is YNNKEL (reference sequence). Trimming shortened V by 1 base and J by 7 bases, and 14 bases separated the two germline ends. For the CDR3, the DNA is TGTGCCAGCAGCCAAGCATACCAGGGGGGGGAGCAGTACTTC. Translation gives CASSQAYQGGEQYF.

This sequence joins TRBV7-8 and TRBJ2-1; D is unresolved. Germline assignment: CDR1 SGHVS and CDR2 FQNEAQ. CDR3 size: 16 residues. V was clipped by 1 base and J by 2 bases, with 12 bases between them. The DNA of the CDR3 is TGTGCCAGCAGCTTAGGGGGTGGGGTGGCCTACAATGAGCAGTTCTTC. It codes for CASSLGGGVAYNEQFF.

The rearrangement links TRBV6-7 to TRBJ2-1; TRBD2 agrees at 11 bases. TRBV6-7 is assigned to the ORF class and has an uncertain function. The CDR3 covers 15 residues. The ends lost 6 bases at V and 6 bases at J; junction bases unmatched: 7. The CDR3 loop is CASRSVAGGFNEQFF. The DNA of the CDR3 is TGTGCCAGCAGGTCCGTAGCGGGGGGGTTCAATGAGCAGTTCTTC.